Reported below is one T cell receptor (beta chain). Its antigen remains unknown. Distinct nucleotide sequences in the sample also encode this CDR3. The data stem from a study of cytomegalovirus exposure and HLA in healthy donors. Study-wide points: Later analysis associated a missense DCLRE1C variant with TCR beta V- and J-gene trimming.

CDR1 is MDHEN and CDR2 is SYDVKM in the germline V gene. Germline trimming cut 8 bases from V and 4 bases from J; bases unmatched to any gene: 8. This CDR3 comprises 15 residues. The primer mix had 60 Vbeta and 13 Jbeta primers. Clones were read by immunoSEQ multiplex PCR, and TCRdb kept only the in-frame ones, dropping some. The table includes about 160,000 clones, approximately 77% detected once. This receptor was obtained from a man aged 25 to 40 in good health and CMV-seropositive. The chain is built from TRBV28 and TRBJ1-5, with TRBD1 identical over 10 bases. The source material was PBMCs. This CDR3 is CASGQGVTPNQPQHF. The CDR3 DNA follows: TGTGCCAGCGGACAGGGGGTAACCCCAAATCAGCCCCAGCATTTT.